This TCR beta chain was sequenced in a study of cytomegalovirus exposure and HLA in healthy donors. Study observations and caveats: Analysis performed later found 15,000 or so TCR beta sequences associated with HLA alleles at 0.05 false discovery rate. Sequencing artifact likely explains a cluster of highly shared sequence variants. Association of a missense DCLRE1C variant with TCR beta V- and J-gene trimming was reported in a later analysis. Rare TCR sequences dominated, though some public TCRs recurred in many donors.

The PCR contained 60 Vbeta and 13 Jbeta primers. The assay was immunoSEQ multiplex PCR, and TCRdb's table has in-frame clones only and misses some. The data contain 95,000 to 100,000 clones, about 77% of them singletons. About this clone itself: Its matching antigen is unknown.

Trimming stripped 4 bases from V and 0 bases from J, with 19 bases between. The CDR3 length is 19 residues. CDR1 and CDR2 (germline): MDHEN, SYDVKM. The clonotype was recovered from a man between 40 and 49 years old in good health and CMV-seronegative. This chain uses TRBV28 with TRBJ1-6; D uncertain. Sequencing was carried out using PBMCs. CDR3: CASSSLNPRRFSYNSPLHF. The CDR3 DNA follows: TGTGCCAGCAGTTCCCTGAATCCGAGGCGGTTCTCCTATAATTCACCCCTCCACTTT.